This T cell receptor beta chain was observed in a study of T cell responses to AZD1222 COVID-19 vaccine (dated by TCRdb to 2020 to 2023). In terms of the full investigation: Because spike-specific TCR depth and breadth did not differ between the two schedules, AZD1222 recipients who got a second dose at roughly 4 weeks were pooled with those who got a second dose at roughly 12 weeks. Enrollment into the trials was organized by age into subgroups of 18-55, 56-69 and 70-plus years, and those subgroups contained about 150, 27 and 61 TCR-sequenced participants, respectively. A total of about 250 trial participants underwent TCR sequencing, of whom some 200 had received two doses of AZD1222 and roughly 26 had received two doses of the MenACWY control vaccine. What the work shows at the level of the full study, not this receptor alone: Conclusions about previously exposed vaccinees were limited because only a handful of AZD1222 recipients were SARS-CoV-2 seropositive at baseline. The whole spike protein was spanned by vaccine-associated CD4 TCRs, and dominant responses were seen in regions 160-218 and 743-854. Because no samples from the day 14 peak response were available, repertoires could be characterized only after the peak T cell response. Reportedly, close to half of the unique spike-specific TCRs recognized epitopes lying outside the regions that are mutated in the B.1.351 and B.1.1.7 variants. Most participants were white British and females outnumbered males, and the authors suggested that clonal diversity may have been underestimated. In the small 56-69-year group, the increase in depth fell short of significance, most likely because of low power. Spike-specific TCR breadth and depth rose significantly after two AZD1222 doses compared with day 0 and with MenACWY recipients.

For this clone: This receptor's antigen is unknown. No much larger clone is present one base from it, and per-base qualities are unavailable.

The time point label of this sample denotes: baseline before first vaccination. The vaccinee samples were drawn from two UK trials, COV001 and COV002, one of which was a single-blind randomized controlled phase 2/3 trial testing AZD1222 (ChAdOx1 nCoV-19) in healthy adults. For TCRbeta chain sequencing, PBMC samples from trial participants were taken at day 0 and at day 28 after the second dose. The CDR3 regions of human TCRbeta chains were analyzed by immunosequencing. For the original study's pipeline: TCRs in the repertoires were compared against a reference library of SARS-CoV-2-specific TCRs that had been generated with the MIRA antigen-specificity platform. Breadth meant the fraction of unique TCRs that were SARS-CoV-2-associated, whereas depth meant the fraction of total T cells that were SARS-CoV-2-associated. Using the MIRA data, each spike-specific TCR was assigned both to the spike region to which the TCR was reactive and to a CD4 or CD8 class. Log10-transformed breadth and depth values were compared by one-way ANOVA with Sidak's multiple comparisons tests. TCRdb mirrors the immuneACCESS table, restricted to in-frame sequences. Some clones are absent from its copies; in checked studies, under half trace to an unresolved V gene, and the reason for the others is unknown. V and J calls and clone size are as listed in that table; D and trimming were resolved from the DNA. This sample holds 110,000 to 150,000 clones; roughly 90% were observed only once. The ten largest clones add up to just over 3% of the sample.

This TCR derives from an adult in good health. The starting material was peripheral blood, obtained on day 0 of AZD1222 vaccination.

The CDR3 has the sequence CASRPGLGLWDEQYF. The DNA is TGTGCCAGCAGGCCCGGACTAGGCCTGTGGGACGAGCAGTACTTC. The rearranged chain carries TRBV6-5 and TRBJ2-7; 7 nucleotides in the junction match TRBD2. The CDR3 numbers 15 residues from cysteine through phenylalanine. The only DNA kept is the CDR3, 45 bases in frame from the first base. V trim: 6 bases; J trim: 5 bases; unmatched bases: 13. The germline V gene gives CDR1 as MNHEY and CDR2 as SVGAGI.